This T cell receptor beta chain is drawn from a study of somatic mutations in cytotoxic T cells in rheumatoid arthritis. Findings of the study overall: The modest underrepresentation of TRBV07 observed in rheumatoid arthritis patients was not subjected to multiple-comparison adjustment. More than 20% of CD8+ cells belonged to the largest clone in about an eighth of the 65 patients.

Sequenced by immunoSEQ multiplex PCR; TCRdb stores in-frame clones only, minus some. There are more than 9,500 clones in the sample; roughly four fifths occur only once, and 12% to 15% lies in the top ten. Germline CDR1 and CDR2: MNHEY and SVGAGI. This CDR3 is 13 amino acids long. V lost 6 bases and J lost 5; bases outside the gene matches: 6. Comments on this clone: Its specificity is not known.

The sequenced sample consisted of CD8+ T cells sorted from blood. The TCR sequence derives from a woman aged 55-70 years in good health. J is TRBJ2-5 and V is TRBV6-5, with 7 bases identical to TRBD2. Written as DNA, the CDR3 is TGTGCCAGCAGGCGGGGGATAGGGGAGACCCAGTACTTC. It encodes CASRRGIGETQYF.